Each of the 32 T cell receptor beta chains below was sequenced from the same sample in a study of blood T cell repertoires in COVID-19. The assay was immunoSEQ multiplex PCR, and TCRdb's table has in-frame clones only and misses some. The sample comprises about 270,000 clones, 80% to 95% of which are singletons, and approximately 2.7% rests with the top ten. What was sequenced was PBMCs or T cells enriched from blood (not recorded which). The origin of the receptors is a middle-aged man who had been exposed to COVID-19.

This rearrangement joins TRBV9 to TRBJ2-3; weak D call: TRBD2 (6 bases). The CDR3 has 17 amino acids. Trimming took off 3 bases at V and 1 base at J, with 18 bases between the two ends. Germline-derived CDR1 and CDR2 are SGDLS and YYNGEE. The CDR3 is CASSASLRERGTDTQYF. As DNA, the CDR3 is TGTGCCAGCAGCGCGTCTCTCCGGGAGAGGGGCACAGATACGCAGTATTTT.

This clone appeared a single time. The chain joins TRBV28 to TRBJ2-3, with D perhaps TRBD2 (5 bases). Per the germline V gene, CDR1 is MDHEN and CDR2 is SYDVKM. Trimming took 2 bases from V and 2 from J, leaving 11 bases between them. This CDR3 has 15 residues. In DNA, the CDR3 is TGTGCCAGCAGTTTACGCGGAGGTTCCACAGATACGCAGTATTTT. This codes for CASSLRGGSTDTQYF.

The rearrangement uses TRBV18 and TRBJ1-5; TRBD1 might be the D (6 bases). V gave up 3 bases and J gave up 7 bases, with 13 bases separating them. The CDR3 is 14 amino acids. CDR1 KGHSH and CDR2 LQKENI come from the germline V gene. The CDR3 sequence is CASSPSTGRQPQHF. CDR3 sequence (DNA): TGTGCCAGCTCACCCTCCACAGGGCGGCAGCCCCAGCATTTT.

The gene calls are TRBV6-2 or TRBV6-3 and TRBJ2-2; TRBD2 matches 7 bases. CDR1 and CDR2 from the germline V gene are MNHEY and SVGEGT. The trim removed 1 base at V and 3 bases at J, leaving 8 bases unmatched. This CDR3 region has 17 residues. This chain's CDR3 is CASSYYAGDPDTGELFF. For the CDR3, the DNA is TGTGCCAGCAGTTACTACGCGGGAGACCCTGACACCGGGGAGCTGTTTTTT.

The rearrangement links TRBV9 to TRBJ1-4; weak D call: TRBD1 (6 bases). Deletions cut 3 bases from V and 10 bases from J, with 19 bases between. The CDR3 is made up of 15 amino acids. CDR1 and CDR2 (germline): SGDLS, YYNGEE. The CDR3 coding sequence is TGTGCCAGCAGCGACCCCAATCGAAGGGGGGGAAAACTGTTTTTT. Residues: CASSDPNRRGGKLFF.

The gene calls are TRBV4-1 and TRBJ2-1; 12 bases agree with TRBD2. CDR3 length: 17 residues. Germline CDR1 MGHRA, CDR2 YSYEKL. V trimming: 1 base; J trimming: 4 bases; junction bases outside the gene matches: 5. This chain's CDR3 is CASSQVAGTSGYNEQFF. CDR3 nucleotide sequence: TGCGCCAGCAGCCAAGTGGCCGGGACTAGCGGGTACAATGAGCAGTTCTTC.

The chain is built from TRBV12-5 and TRBJ2-7; the D is unclear. Between the trimmed V and J ends, which lost 3 bases and 3 bases, there was a span of 12 bases. The CDR3 spans 14 residues. Germline CDR1 is LGHNT and CDR2 is FRNRAP. CDR3 amino acids: CASGLAWSNYEQYF. CDR3 bases: TGTGCTAGTGGTTTAGCCTGGAGTAACTACGAGCAGTACTTC.

This chain connects TRBV7-9 to TRBJ1-1; tentatively, D is TRBD1 (6 bases). Per the germline V gene, CDR1 is SEHNR and CDR2 is FQNEAQ (reference sequence). CDR3 size: 16 residues. V lost 3 bases and J lost 1, with 15 bases in between. The CDR3 is CASSFTPGQQNTEAFF. CDR3 sequence (DNA): TGTGCCAGCAGCTTTACTCCGGGACAACAGAACACTGAAGCTTTCTTT.

The V and J genes are TRBV6-5 and TRBJ1-2, with 8 nucleotides matching TRBD1. This CDR3 is 13 amino acids long. Germline CDR1 and CDR2: MNHEY and SVGAGI. V shed 7 bases, J shed 3 bases, and the junction held 4 bases outside the gene matches. CDR3 DNA: TGTGCCAGCAAAGGACAGGGAGACTATGGCTACACCTTC. Protein: CASKGQGDYGYTF.

The chain couples TRBV6-5 to TRBJ2-5; 8 bases map to TRBD1. This CDR3 region has 13 residues. J lost 5 bases, V lost 6 bases, and 5 bases had no gene match. The germline gives CDR1 MNHEY, CDR2 SVGAGI. Written as DNA, the CDR3 is TGTGCCAGCAGGGAGGACAGGGCGGAGACCCAGTACTTC. Protein product: CASREDRAETQYF.

This clone was recorded once. This chain links TRBV28 with TRBJ2-7, with 7 bases fitting TRBD2. Germline values: CDR1 MDHEN, CDR2 SYDVKM. This CDR3 region has 16 residues. Losses at the gene ends were 0 bases for V and 0 bases for J; bases not matched to a gene: 5. DNA of the CDR3: TGTGCCAGCAGTTTATGGAGCGGGAAAAGCTCCTACGAGCAGTACTTC. Amino acids: CASSLWSGKSSYEQYF.

The V call is TRBV6-5, the J call TRBJ2-7; 12 bases line up with TRBD2. Germline-derived CDR1 and CDR2 are MNHEY and SVGAGI. CDR3 length: 14 residues. The J segment lost 5 bases and the V segment lost 8 bases, leaving 7 bases of the junction unmatched. The CDR3 reads CASLGTSGSHEQYF. CDR3 nucleotide sequence: TGTGCCAGCTTGGGGACTAGCGGGTCACACGAGCAGTACTTC.

V gene TRBV7-2 combines with J gene TRBJ2-1; perhaps TRBD2 as D (6 bases). CDR1 is SGHTA and CDR2 is FQGNSA in the germline V gene. Trimming pared 4 bases from V and 5 bases from J, leaving 9 bases between. The CDR3 length is 13 residues. CDR3 nucleotides: TGTGCCAGCAGCTCGGGACTGAACAATGAGCAGTTCTTC. Translation: CASSSGLNNEQFF.

This sequence joins TRBV5-1 and TRBJ2-5, with TRBD2 matching 9 bases. Unmatched junction bases numbered 6, after V lost 0 bases and J lost 0 bases. Germline loops: CDR1 SGHRS, CDR2 YFSETQ. The CDR3 is made up of 17 amino acids. DNA for the CDR3: TGCGCCAGCAGCTTGGTGGGCCTAGCGGGGCACCAAGAGACCCAGTACTTC. It codes for CASSLVGLAGHQETQYF.

This clone has only one observation. The gene calls are TRBV27 and TRBJ2-7, with TRBD1 identical over 11 bases. From germline, CDR1 is MNHEY and CDR2 SMNVEV (reference sequence). V lost 1 base and J lost 6; bases outside the gene matches: 5. This CDR3 is 15 amino acids long. The CDR3, as DNA: TGTGCCAGCAGTTTATATTCGGGACAGGGGGTCGAGCAGTACTTC. Protein: CASSLYSGQGVEQYF.

This chain joins TRBV12-3 or TRBV12-4 and TRBJ1-1; 7 bases are shared with TRBD1. V dropped 7 bases and J dropped 1; count of bases not matched to a gene: 3. CDR3 length: 13 residues. CDR3 in amino acids: CASNRQGNTEAFF. CDR3 nucleotides: TGTGCCAGCAACCGACAGGGGAACACTGAAGCTTTCTTT.

Of note for this clone: Other DNA sequences in the sample encode the same CDR3. This chain joins TRBV5-1 and TRBJ1-1; 9 bases line up with TRBD1. Germline V gene data show CDR1 as SGHRS and CDR2 as YFSETQ. V gave up 4 bases and J gave up 5 bases; unmatched junction bases: 6. CDR3 length: 14 residues. The CDR3 region has the DNA TGCGCCAGCAGCGCCGACAGGGGGGAGACTGAAGCTTTCTTT. Encoded protein: CASSADRGETEAFF.

The rearrangement uses TRBV6-5 and TRBJ2-7; no clear D. The CDR3 is 12 residues long. Between the trimmed V and J ends, which lost 7 bases and 2 bases, there was a span of 9 bases. Germline V gene lookup returns CDR1 MNHEY and CDR2 SVGAGI. The CDR3 DNA reads as TGTGCCAGCACCGACACCCCCTACGAGCAGTACTTC. It yields the protein CASTDTPYEQYF.

The rearrangement joins TRBV19 to TRBJ2-5; possible D gene TRBD2, 5 bases. Germline values: CDR1 LNHDA, CDR2 SQIVND (reference sequence). The CDR3 is 15 amino acids. V was cut by 4 bases and J by 4 bases, with 16 bases left in between. CDR3 sequence (DNA): TGTGCCAGTAGTAGGGAGCGGCTACTGGGAGAGACCCAGTACTTC. This encodes CASSRERLLGETQYF.

This chain joins TRBV28 and TRBJ1-2; D is possibly TRBD1 (5 bases). The CDR3 is 17 amino acids. With 5 bases removed from V and 1 base from J, the gap between germline ends came to 20 bases. Germline V gives CDR1 MDHEN, CDR2 SYDVKM. DNA for the CDR3: TGTGCCAGCAGTCTATCATCTTTGACAGAAAGTAACTATGGCTACACCTTC. This sequence encodes CASSLSSLTESNYGYTF.

The chain carries TRBV7-2 and TRBJ2-7; TRBD2 aligns across 9 bases. The CDR3 extends over 14 amino acids. Losses at the gene ends were 8 bases for V and 0 bases for J; bases not matched to a gene: 5. Germline V gives CDR1 SGHTA, CDR2 FQGNSA. The CDR3: CASRRAGGSYEQYF. The CDR3 DNA reads TGTGCCAGCCGAAGAGCGGGAGGCTCCTACGAGCAGTACTTC.

The J gene is TRBJ1-6, the V gene TRBV14; no firm D call. CDR1 and CDR2 (germline): SGHDN, FVKESK. The V gene lost 4 bases and the J gene lost 14 bases, with 15 bases spanning the gap. The CDR3 has 13 residues. CDR3: CASSPFEFGALHF. The CDR3 DNA is TGTGCCAGCAGCCCCTTTGAGTTTGGAGCCCTCCACTTT.

The chain has TRBV5-1 and TRBJ1-1; 7 bases map to TRBD1. Germline V gives CDR1 SGHRS, CDR2 YFSETQ. The CDR3 has 14 amino acids. J lost 1 base, V lost 6 bases, and 6 bases had no gene match. For the CDR3, the DNA is TGCGCCAGCAACGATAACAGGGGGAACACTGAAGCTTTCTTT. It translates to CASNDNRGNTEAFF. The full variable domain, in which reference TRBV5-1 and TRBJ1-1 provide the parts outside the CDR3, is KAGVTQTPRYLIKTRGQQVTLSCSPISGHRSVSWYQQTPGQGLQFLFEYFSETQRNKGNFPGRFSGRQFSNSRSEMNVSTLELGDSALYLCASNDNRGNTEAFFGQGTRLTVV.

In its sample, this clone was seen many times. The rearrangement links TRBV2 to TRBJ1-2; tentatively, D is TRBD1 (5 bases). The V end lost 9 bases, the J end lost 4 bases, and 12 bases lay between the germline ends. Germline V lookup: CDR1 SNHLY, CDR2 FYNNEI. The CDR3 runs to 12 residues. CDR3 DNA sequence: TGTGCCAGTTCGAGGACAAGCTATGGCTACACCTTC. Its translation: CASSRTSYGYTF.

The chain joins TRBV27 to TRBJ1-6, with TRBD1 as a possible D gene (6 bases). Germline-derived CDR1 and CDR2 are MNHEY and SMNVEV (reference sequence). This CDR3 is 15 amino acids long. The V and J ends lost 2 bases and 8 bases respectively, with 13 bases between them. CDR3 sequence reads: CASSLISGADSPLHF. The CDR3 region has the DNA TGTGCCAGCAGTTTAATATCAGGGGCGGATTCACCCCTCCACTTT.

The chain carries TRBV7-9 and TRBJ1-2; D is possibly TRBD1 (5 bases). The CDR3 consists of 14 residues. Trimming took 1 base from V and 8 from J, leaving 14 bases between them. From germline, CDR1 is SEHNR and CDR2 FQNEAQ (reference sequence). CDR3 amino acids: CASSLGAEGRGYTF. CDR3 coding DNA: TGTGCCAGCAGCTTAGGCGCGGAGGGGCGAGGCTACACCTTC.

The rearrangement joins TRBV6-6 to TRBJ2-1; TRBD1 is a possible D gene (5 bases). From germline, CDR1 is MNHNY and CDR2 SVGAGI (reference sequence). The V and J ends lost 6 bases and 7 bases respectively, with 16 bases between them. This CDR3 spans 14 amino acids. The CDR3, as DNA: TGTGCCAGCAGCCCTGGCCACAGGTCGAATGAGCAGTTCTTC. Amino acids: CASSPGHRSNEQFF.

The rearrangement joins TRBV5-4 to TRBJ2-3; a possible D gene is TRBD1 (6 bases). The CDR3 is 15 residues long. Germline values: CDR1 SGHNT, CDR2 YYREEE (reference sequence). V gave up 0 bases and J gave up 1 base, with 9 bases separating them. CDR3 loop: CASSLAQGRTDTQYF. The DNA for the CDR3 is TGTGCCAGCAGCTTGGCCCAGGGGCGCACAGATACGCAGTATTTT.

DNA for the CDR3: TGCGCCAGCAGCTTGAATAGCGGGAGTCCCACCGAGCAGTTCTTC. Translated: CASSLNSGSPTEQFF. J is TRBJ2-1 and V is TRBV5-1, with 9 bases that match TRBD2. Germline values: CDR1 SGHRS, CDR2 YFSETQ. This CDR3 spans 15 amino acids. V shed 1 base, J shed 10 bases, and the junction held 9 bases outside the gene matches.

CDR3 sequence reads: CATRGAHTEAFF. The CDR3 nucleotides are TGTGCCACCAGAGGGGCCCACACTGAAGCTTTCTTT. The gene calls are TRBV24-1 and TRBJ1-1; TRBD1 is a possible D gene (5 bases). From germline, CDR1 is KGHDR and CDR2 SFDVKD. V gave up 7 bases and J gave up 3 bases, with 8 bases separating them. This CDR3 is built from 12 residues.

The chain joins TRBV27 to TRBJ2-2, with D possibly matching TRBD2 (5 bases). V gave up 0 bases and J gave up 1 base, with 9 bases separating them. From germline, CDR1 is MNHEY and CDR2 SMNVEV (reference sequence). This CDR3 has 16 amino acids. CDR3 amino acids: CASSLSGLLNTGELFF. Here the CDR3 DNA reads TGTGCCAGCAGTTTATCAGGACTGTTGAACACCGGGGAGCTGTTTTTT.

The V call is TRBV12-3 or TRBV12-4, the J call TRBJ2-4, with unresolved D. Trimming pared 5 bases from V and 5 bases from J, leaving 7 bases between. This CDR3 has 12 residues. CDR3 coding DNA: TGTGCCAGCAGTGCGGATCAAAACATTCAGTACTTC. This sequence encodes CASSADQNIQYF.